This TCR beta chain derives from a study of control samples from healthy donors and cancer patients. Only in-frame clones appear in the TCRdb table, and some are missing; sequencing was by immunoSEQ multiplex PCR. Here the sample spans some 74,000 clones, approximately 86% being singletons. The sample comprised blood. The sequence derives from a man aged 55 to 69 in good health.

CDR3 loop: CASSERRGTTDTQYF. The CDR3 DNA reads TGTGCCAGCAGTGAAAGGCGGGGGACGACAGATACGCAGTATTTT. This chain uses TRBV6-1 with TRBJ2-3; 7 nucleotides line up with TRBD2. CDR1 is MNHNS and CDR2 is SASEGT in the germline V gene. This CDR3 contains 15 residues. The J segment lost 3 bases and the V segment lost 2 bases, leaving 5 bases of the junction unmatched.